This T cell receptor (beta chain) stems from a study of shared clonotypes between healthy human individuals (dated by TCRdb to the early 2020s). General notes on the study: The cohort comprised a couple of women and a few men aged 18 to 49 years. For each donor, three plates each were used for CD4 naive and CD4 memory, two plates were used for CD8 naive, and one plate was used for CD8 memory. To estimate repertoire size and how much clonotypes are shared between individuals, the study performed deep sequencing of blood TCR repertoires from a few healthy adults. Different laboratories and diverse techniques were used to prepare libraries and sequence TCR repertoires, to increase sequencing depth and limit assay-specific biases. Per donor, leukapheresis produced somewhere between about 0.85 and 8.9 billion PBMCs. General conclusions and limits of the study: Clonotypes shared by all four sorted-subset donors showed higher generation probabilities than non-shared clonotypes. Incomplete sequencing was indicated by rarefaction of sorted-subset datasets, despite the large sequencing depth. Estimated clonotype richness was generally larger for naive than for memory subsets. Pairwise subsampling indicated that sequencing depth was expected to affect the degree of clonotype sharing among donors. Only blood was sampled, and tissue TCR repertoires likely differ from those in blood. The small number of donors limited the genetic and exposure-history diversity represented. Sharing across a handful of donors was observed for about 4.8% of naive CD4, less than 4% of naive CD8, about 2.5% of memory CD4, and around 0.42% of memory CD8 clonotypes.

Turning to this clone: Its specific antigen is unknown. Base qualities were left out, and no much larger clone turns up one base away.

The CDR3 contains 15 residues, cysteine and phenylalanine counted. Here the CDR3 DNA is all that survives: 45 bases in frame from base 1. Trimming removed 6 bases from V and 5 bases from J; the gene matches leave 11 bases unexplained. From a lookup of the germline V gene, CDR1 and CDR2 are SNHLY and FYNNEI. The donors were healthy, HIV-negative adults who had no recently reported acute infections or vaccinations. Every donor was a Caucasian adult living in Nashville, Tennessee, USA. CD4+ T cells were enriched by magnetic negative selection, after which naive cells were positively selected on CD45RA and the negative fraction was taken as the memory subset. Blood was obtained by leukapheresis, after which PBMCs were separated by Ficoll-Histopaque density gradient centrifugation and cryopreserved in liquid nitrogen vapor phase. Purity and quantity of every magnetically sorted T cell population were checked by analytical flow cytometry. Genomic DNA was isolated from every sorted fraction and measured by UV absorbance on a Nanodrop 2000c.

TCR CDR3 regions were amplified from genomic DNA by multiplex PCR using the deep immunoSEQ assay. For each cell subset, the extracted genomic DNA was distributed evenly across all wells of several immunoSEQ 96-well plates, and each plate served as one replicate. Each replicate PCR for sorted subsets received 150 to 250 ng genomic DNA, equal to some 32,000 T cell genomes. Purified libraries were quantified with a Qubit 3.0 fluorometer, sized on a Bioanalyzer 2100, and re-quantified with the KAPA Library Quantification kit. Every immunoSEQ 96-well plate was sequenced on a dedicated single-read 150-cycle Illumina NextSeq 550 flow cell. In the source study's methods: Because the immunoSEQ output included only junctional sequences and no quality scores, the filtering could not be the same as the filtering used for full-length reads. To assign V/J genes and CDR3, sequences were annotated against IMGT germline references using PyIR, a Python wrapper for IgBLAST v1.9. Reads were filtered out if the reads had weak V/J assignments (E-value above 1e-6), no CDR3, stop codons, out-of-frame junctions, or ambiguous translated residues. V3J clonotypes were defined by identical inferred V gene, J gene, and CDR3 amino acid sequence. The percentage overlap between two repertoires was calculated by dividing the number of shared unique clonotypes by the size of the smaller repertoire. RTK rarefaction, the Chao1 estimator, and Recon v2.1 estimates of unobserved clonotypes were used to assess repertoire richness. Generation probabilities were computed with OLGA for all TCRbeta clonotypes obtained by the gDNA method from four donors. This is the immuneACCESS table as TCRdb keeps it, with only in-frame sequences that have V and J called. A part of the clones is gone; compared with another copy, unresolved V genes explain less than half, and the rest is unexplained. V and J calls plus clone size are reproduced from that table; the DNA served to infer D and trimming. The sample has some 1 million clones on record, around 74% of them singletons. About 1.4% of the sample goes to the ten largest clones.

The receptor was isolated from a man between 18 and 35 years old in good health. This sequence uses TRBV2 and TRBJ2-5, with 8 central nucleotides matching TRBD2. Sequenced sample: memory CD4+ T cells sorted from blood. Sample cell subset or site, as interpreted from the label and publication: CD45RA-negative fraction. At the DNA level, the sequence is TGTGCCAGCAGCGGGGGGGCTAGCTCTGGGGAGACCCAGTACTTC. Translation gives CASSGGASSGETQYF.